Included here is one TCR beta chain sequence, with context. The same CDR3 can be traced to other DNA sequences in this sample. This entry comes from a study of blood T cell repertoires in COVID-19. At the level of the study: T cells, B-cell-depleted T cells, or PBMCs supplied cDNA or gDNA.

During the 2 weeks before they entered the study, exposed participants had met someone with a PCR-confirmed or clinician-diagnosed COVID-19 case. Clones were read by immunoSEQ multiplex PCR, and TCRdb kept only the in-frame ones, dropping some. The sample consists of about 350,000 clones, roughly 86% of them appearing once. Germline assignment: CDR1 LNHDA and CDR2 SQIVND (reference sequence). The CDR3 loop spans 13 amino acids. Trimming removed 1 base at V and 2 bases at J, with 5 bases between. This sequence originates from a woman aged 25-40 years who had been exposed to COVID-19. The rearrangement joins TRBV19 to TRBJ2-5, with D unresolved. The sequenced sample was PBMCs or T cells enriched from blood (not recorded which). This CDR3 reads CASSIGRQETQYF. CDR3 in DNA: TGTGCCAGTAGTATAGGGCGGCAAGAGACCCAGTACTTC.